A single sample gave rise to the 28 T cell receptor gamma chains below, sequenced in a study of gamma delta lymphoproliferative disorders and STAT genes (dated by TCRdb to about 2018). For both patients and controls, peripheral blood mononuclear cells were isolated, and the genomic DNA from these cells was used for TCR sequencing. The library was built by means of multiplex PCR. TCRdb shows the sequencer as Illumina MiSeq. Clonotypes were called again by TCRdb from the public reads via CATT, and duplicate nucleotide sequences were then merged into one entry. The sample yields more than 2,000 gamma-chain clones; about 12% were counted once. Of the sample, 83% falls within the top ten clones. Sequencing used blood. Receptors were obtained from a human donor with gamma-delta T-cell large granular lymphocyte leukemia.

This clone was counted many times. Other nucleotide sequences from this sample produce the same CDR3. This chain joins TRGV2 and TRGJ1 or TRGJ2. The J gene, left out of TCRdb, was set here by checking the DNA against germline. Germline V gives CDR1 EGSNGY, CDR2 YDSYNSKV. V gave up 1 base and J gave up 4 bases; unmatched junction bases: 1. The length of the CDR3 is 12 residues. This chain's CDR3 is CATWDGYYKKLF. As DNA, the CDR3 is TGTGCCACCTGGGACGGCTATTATAAGAAACTCTTT.

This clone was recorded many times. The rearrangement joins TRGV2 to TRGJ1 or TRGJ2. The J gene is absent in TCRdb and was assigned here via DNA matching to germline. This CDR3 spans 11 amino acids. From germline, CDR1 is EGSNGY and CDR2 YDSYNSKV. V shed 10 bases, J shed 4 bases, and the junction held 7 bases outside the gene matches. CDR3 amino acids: CATCLYYKKLF. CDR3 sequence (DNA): TGTGCCACATGTCTCTATTATAAGAAACTCTTT.

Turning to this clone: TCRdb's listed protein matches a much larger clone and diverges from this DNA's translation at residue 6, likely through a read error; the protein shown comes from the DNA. This CDR3 reads CATWDKDKKLF. The CDR3 bases are TGTGCCACCTGGGACAAAGATAAGAAACTCTTT. The chain has TRGV4 and TRGJ1 or TRGJ2. The J gene was not available in TCRdb and was assigned here by matching the DNA to germline segments. V shed 4 bases, J shed 8 bases, and the junction held 5 bases outside the gene matches. Germline loops: CDR1 EGSTGY, CDR2 YDSYTSSV. This CDR3 comprises 11 residues.

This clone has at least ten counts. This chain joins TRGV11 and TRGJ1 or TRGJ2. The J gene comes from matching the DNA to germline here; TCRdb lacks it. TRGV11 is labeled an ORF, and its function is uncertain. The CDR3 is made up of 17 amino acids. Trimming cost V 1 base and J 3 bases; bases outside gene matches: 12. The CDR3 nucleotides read TGTGCCTGCTGGATTAGGCATTCCCCCCCCGTTTATTATAAGAAACTCTTT. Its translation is CACWIRHSPPVYYKKLF.

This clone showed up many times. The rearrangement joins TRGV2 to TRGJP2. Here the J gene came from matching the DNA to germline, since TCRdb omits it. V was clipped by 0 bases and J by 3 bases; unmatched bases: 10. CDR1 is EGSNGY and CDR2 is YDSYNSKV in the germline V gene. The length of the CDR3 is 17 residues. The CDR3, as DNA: TGTGCCACCTGGGACGGGCGGGCAGTGGGTAGTGATTGGATCAAGACGTTT. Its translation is CATWDGRAVGSDWIKTF.

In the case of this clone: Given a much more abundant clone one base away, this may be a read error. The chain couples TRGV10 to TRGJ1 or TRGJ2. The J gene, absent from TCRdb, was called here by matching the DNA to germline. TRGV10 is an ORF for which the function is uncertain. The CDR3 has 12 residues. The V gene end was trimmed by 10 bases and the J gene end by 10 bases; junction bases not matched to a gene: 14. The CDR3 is CAALNATVKKLF. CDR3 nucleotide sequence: TGTGCTGCGTTAAACGCGACGGTCAAGAAACTCTTT.

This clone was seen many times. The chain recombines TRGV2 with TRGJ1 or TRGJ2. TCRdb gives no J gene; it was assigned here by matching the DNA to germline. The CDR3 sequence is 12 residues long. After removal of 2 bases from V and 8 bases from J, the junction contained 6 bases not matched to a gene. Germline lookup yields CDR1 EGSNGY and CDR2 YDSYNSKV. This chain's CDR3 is CATWDVWDKKLF. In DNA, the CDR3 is TGTGCCACCTGGGACGTTTGGGATAAGAAACTCTTT.

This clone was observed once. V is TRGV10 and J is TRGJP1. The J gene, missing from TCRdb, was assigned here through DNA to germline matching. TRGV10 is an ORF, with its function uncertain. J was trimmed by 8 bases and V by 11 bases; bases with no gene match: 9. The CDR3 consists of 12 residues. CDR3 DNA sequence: TGTGCTGCGGACGGGGGCGGTTGGTTCAAGATATTT. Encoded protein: CAADGGGWFKIF.

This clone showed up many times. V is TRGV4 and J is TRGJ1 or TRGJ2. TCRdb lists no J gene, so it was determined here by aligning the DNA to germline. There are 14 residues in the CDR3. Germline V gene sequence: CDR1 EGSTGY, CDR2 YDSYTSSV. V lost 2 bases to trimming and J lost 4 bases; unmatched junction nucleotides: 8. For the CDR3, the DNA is TGTGCCACCTGGGATGTTATCCCGTATTATAAGAAACTCTTT. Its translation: CATWDVIPYYKKLF.

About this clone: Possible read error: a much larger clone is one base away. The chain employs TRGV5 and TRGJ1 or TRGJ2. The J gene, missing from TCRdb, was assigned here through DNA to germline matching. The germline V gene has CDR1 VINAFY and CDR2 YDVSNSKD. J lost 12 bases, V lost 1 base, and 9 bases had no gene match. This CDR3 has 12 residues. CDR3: CATWDRTQVKLF. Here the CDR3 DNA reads TGTGCCACCTGGGACAGAACCCAGGTGAAACTCTTT.

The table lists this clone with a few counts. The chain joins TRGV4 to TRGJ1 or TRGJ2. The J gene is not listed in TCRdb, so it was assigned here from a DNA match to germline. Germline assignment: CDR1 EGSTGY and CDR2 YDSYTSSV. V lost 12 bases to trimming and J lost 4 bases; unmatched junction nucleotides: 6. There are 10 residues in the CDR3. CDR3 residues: CAPAYYKKLF. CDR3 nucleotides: TGTGCCCCCGCATATTATAAGAAACTCTTT.

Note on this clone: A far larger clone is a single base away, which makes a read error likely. CDR3 protein: CAAWDCISSYPFQKCSPSSNYYKKLF. The CDR3 bases are TGTGCTGCGTGGGACTGTATCTCATCCTACCCCTTCCAAAAGTGTAGCCCTTCGTCGAATTATTATAAGAAACTCTTT. The genes are TRGV10 and TRGJ1 or TRGJ2. Here the J gene was assigned by germline matching of the DNA, as TCRdb has none. TRGV10 carries the ORF label, with uncertain function. J lost 0 bases, V lost 8 bases, and 44 bases had no gene match. This CDR3 comprises 26 residues.

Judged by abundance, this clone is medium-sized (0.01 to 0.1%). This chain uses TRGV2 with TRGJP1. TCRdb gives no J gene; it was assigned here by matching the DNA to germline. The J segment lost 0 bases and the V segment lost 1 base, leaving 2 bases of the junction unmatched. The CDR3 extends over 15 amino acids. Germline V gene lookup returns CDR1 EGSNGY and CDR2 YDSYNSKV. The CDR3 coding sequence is TGTGCCACCTGGGACGGTTATACCACTGGTTGGTTCAAGATATTT. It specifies CATWDGYTTGWFKIF.

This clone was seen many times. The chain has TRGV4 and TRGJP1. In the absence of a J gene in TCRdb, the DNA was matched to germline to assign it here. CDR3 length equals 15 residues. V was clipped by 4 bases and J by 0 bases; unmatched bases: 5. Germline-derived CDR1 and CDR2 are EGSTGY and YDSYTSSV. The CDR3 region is CATWEPYTTGWFKIF. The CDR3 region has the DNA TGTGCCACCTGGGAACCCTATACCACTGGTTGGTTCAAGATATTT.

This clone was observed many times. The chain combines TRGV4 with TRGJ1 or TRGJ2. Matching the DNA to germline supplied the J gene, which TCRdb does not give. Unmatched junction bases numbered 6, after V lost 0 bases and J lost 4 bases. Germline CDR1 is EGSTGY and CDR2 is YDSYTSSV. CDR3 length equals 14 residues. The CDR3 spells CATWDGRHYYKKLF. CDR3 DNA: TGTGCCACCTGGGATGGGCGACACTATTATAAGAAACTCTTT.

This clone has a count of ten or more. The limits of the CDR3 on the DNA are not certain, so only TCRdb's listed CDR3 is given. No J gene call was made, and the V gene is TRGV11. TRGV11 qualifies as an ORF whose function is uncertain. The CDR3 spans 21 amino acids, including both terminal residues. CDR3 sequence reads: CTTVPAGLGPTLIDNYYKKLF.

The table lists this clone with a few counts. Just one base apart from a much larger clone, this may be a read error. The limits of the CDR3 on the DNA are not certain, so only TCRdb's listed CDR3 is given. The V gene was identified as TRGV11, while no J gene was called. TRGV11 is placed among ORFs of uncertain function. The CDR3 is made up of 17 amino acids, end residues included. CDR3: CTTVPAGLGTTAYKKLF.

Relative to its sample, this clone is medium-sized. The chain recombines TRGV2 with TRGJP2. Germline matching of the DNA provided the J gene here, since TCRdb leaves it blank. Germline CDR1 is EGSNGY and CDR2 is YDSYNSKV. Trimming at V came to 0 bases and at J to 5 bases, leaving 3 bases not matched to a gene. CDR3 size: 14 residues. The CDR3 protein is CATWDGRSDWIKTF. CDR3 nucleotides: TGTGCCACCTGGGACGGGCGGAGTGATTGGATCAAGACGTTT.

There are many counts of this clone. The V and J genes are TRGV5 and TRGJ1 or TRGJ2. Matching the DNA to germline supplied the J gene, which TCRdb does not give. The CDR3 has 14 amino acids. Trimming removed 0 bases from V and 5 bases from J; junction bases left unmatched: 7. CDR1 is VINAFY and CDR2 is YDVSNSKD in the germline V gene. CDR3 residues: CATWDRLADYKKLF. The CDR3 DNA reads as TGTGCCACCTGGGACAGGCTGGCGGATTATAAGAAACTCTTT.

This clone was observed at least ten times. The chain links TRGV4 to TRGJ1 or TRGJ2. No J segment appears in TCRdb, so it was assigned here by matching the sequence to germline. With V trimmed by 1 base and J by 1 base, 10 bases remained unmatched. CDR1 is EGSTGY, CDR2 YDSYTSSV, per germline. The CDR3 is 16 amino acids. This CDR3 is CATWDGATPNYYKKLF. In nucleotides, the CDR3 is TGTGCCACCTGGGATGGAGCCACCCCTAATTATTATAAGAAACTCTTT.

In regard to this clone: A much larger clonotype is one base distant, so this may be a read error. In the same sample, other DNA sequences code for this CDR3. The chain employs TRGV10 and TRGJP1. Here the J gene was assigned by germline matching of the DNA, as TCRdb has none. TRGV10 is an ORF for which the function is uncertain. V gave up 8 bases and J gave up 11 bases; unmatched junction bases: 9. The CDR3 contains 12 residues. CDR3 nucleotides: TGTGCTGCGTGGGACCTAGGATGGTTCAAGATATTT. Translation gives CAAWDLGWFKIF.

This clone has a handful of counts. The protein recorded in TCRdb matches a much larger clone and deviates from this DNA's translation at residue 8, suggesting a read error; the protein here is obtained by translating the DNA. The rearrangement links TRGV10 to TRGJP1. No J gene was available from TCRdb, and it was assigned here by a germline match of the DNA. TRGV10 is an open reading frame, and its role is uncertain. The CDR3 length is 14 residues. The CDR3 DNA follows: TGTGCTGCGTGGGATAGGACCAATGGTTGGTTCAAGATATTT. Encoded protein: CAAWDRTNGWFKIF.

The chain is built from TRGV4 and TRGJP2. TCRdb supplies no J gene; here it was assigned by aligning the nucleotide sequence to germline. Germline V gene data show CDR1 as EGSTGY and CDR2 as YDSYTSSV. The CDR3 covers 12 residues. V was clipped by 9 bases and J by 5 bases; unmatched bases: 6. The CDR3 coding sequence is TGTGCCACCCCGTTAAGTGATTGGATCAAGACGTTT. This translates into CATPLSDWIKTF.

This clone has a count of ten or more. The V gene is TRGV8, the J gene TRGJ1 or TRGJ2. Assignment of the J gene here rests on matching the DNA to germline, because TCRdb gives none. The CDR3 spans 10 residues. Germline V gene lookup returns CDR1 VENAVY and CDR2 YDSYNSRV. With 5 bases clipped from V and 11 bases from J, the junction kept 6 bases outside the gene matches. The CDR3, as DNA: TGTGCCACCTGGGTTGAGGAGAAACTCTTT. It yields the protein CATWVEEKLF.

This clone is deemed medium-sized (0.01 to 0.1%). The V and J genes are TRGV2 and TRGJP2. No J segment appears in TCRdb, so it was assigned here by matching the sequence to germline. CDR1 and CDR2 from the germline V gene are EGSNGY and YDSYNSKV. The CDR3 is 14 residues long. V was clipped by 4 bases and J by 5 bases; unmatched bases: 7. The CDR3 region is CATWEWGSDWIKTF. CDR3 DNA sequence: TGTGCCACCTGGGAGTGGGGGAGTGATTGGATCAAGACGTTT.

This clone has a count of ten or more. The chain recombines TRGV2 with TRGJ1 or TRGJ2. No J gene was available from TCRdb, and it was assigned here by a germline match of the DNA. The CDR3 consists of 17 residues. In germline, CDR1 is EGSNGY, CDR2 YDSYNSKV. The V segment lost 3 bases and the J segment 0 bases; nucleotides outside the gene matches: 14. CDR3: CATWDPRPISNYYKKLF. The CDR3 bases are TGTGCCACCTGGGACCCGCGGCCAATATCGAATTATTATAAGAAACTCTTT.

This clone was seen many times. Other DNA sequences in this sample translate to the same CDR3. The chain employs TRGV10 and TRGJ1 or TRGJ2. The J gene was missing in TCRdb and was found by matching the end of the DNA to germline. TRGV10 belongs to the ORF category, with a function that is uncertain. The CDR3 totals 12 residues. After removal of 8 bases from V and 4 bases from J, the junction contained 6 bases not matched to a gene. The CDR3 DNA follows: TGTGCTGCGTGGGACCCATATTATAAGAAACTCTTT. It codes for CAAWDPYYKKLF.

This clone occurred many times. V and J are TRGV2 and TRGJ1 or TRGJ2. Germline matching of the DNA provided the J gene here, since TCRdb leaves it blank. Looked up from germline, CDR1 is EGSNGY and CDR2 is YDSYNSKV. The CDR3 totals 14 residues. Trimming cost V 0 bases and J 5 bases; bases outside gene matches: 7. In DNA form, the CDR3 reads TGTGCCACCTGGGACGGGCCGATTGATTATAAGAAACTCTTT. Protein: CATWDGPIDYKKLF.